The rows below give T cell receptor beta chains drawn from one sample of a study of T cell repertoires in ileal Crohn's disease. Some clones are missing from TCRdb's copy, which holds only in-frame ones; the method was immunoSEQ multiplex PCR. This sample has some 15,000 clones, with roughly 85% found just once. The sequenced material came from ileal tissue. These receptors were taken from an adult with Crohn's disease. CDR3s include the opening cysteine and the closing phenylalanine or tryptophan. The D gene is left open where the match is weak. Only some rows state a clone size, as once, few, many or a class for expanded clones.

cdr3_nt	cdr3_aa	clone_size	d_call	v_call	j_call
TGTGCCAGTAGTACGCGACAGTCTGGGGCCAACGTCCTGACTTTC	CASSTRQSGANVLTF	.	.	TRBV19	TRBJ2-6
TGTGCTACCACTTTGGGTATGGTCACGGGATACGAGCAGTACTTC	CATTLGMVTGYEQYF	once	.	TRBV28	TRBJ2-7
TGTGCCTTAGGTACGGGGACAGAGAGGAGAAAACTGTTTTTT	CALGTGTERRKLFF	.	TRBD1	TRBV30	TRBJ1-4
TGTGCCAGCAGTGTTCAAGCCGGGGGAAACTATGGCTACACCTTC	CASSVQAGGNYGYTF	.	.	TRBV6-4	TRBJ1-2
TGTGCCAGCAGCAACGCCGGGACAGGGGGCAACGAGCAGTACTTC	CASSNAGTGGNEQYF	.	TRBD1	TRBV6-5	TRBJ2-7
TGTGCCAGTAGTATGGGCGGGACAGGGGCCTACGAGCAGTACTTC	CASSMGGTGAYEQYF	.	TRBD1	TRBV19	TRBJ2-7
TGTGCCAGCAGTTACGAAGCGGGAGCGGACACCGGGGAGCTGTTTTTT	CASSYEAGADTGELFF	.	TRBD2	TRBV6-5	TRBJ2-2
TGCGCCAGCAAGGCCGGTTCGGGATATGGCTACACCTTC	CASKAGSGYGYTF	.	.	TRBV5-1	TRBJ1-2
TGCGCCAGCAGCTTAATCAGCGGGAGGGCCACAGATACGCAGTATTTT	CASSLISGRATDTQYF	.	TRBD2	TRBV5-1	TRBJ2-3
TGTGCCAGCAGTTACTCGGTACACGGAGACACTGAAGCTTTCTTT	CASSYSVHGDTEAFF	.	.	TRBV6-6	TRBJ1-1
TGTGCCTGCGGCCGGACAGGGAATATCGGAAACACCATATATTTT	CACGRTGNIGNTIYF	.	TRBD1	TRBV30	TRBJ1-3
TGTGCCAGCAGCGTAGCTAGGGGTGGCTCCTACAATGAGCAGTTCTTC	CASSVARGGSYNEQFF	.	.	TRBV9	TRBJ2-1
TGTGCCAGCAGCCATTACAGAAGGTTTACAGATACGCAGTATTTT	CASSHYRRFTDTQYF	.	.	TRBV14	TRBJ2-3
TGTGCCAGCAGCCCCGGGCGGGGGGCCAAAAACATTCAGTACTTC	CASSPGRGAKNIQYF	.	TRBD2	TRBV11-3	TRBJ2-4
TGCGCCAGCAGCTCTGACAGGGCTCTGACCACCGGGGAGCTGTTTTTT	CASSSDRALTTGELFF	.	TRBD1	TRBV5-1	TRBJ2-2
TGTGCCAGCAGTCACTCGTGGGGCGGGAATGAGACCCAGTACTTC	CASSHSWGGNETQYF	.	.	TRBV7-9	TRBJ2-5
.	CASSYFGPGGAEAFF	.	.	TRBV6-5	TRBJ1-1
TGTGCCAGCAGCTCCCGGGAACGGACTGAAGCTTTCTTT	CASSSRERTEAFF	.	.	TRBV14	TRBJ1-1
TGTGCCTGGAGTGCCACAGCTAACTATGGCTACACCTTC	CAWSATANYGYTF	.	.	TRBV30	TRBJ1-2
TGTGCCAGCAGCTTGGAGGGTAGTGGAGGTATAGATACGCAGTATTTT	CASSLEGSGGIDTQYF	few	.	TRBV5-4	TRBJ2-3
TGTGCCAGCAGTTTAACGGGGACAGGGGGATCCTACGAGCAGTACTTC	CASSLTGTGGSYEQYF	once	TRBD1	TRBV27	TRBJ2-7
TGTGCCAGCAGCTCAGCAATGGCAGACCAGGCTGAAGCTTTCTTT	CASSSAMADQAEAFF	.	.	TRBV7-9	TRBJ1-1
TGTGCCAGCAGCTTGGACAGGCTTAAGGCAGATACGCAGTATTTT	CASSLDRLKADTQYF	.	TRBD1	TRBV7-9	TRBJ2-3
TGTGCCAGCAGCACCACCGGAGAGGGAAGATGGACTGAAGCTTTCTTT	CASSTTGEGRWTEAFF	.	.	TRBV28	TRBJ1-1
TGTGCCAGCAGGGCGACAGGGGGGTTCTACGAGCAGTACTTC	CASRATGGFYEQYF	.	TRBD1	TRBV11-1	TRBJ2-7
TGTGCCAGCAGTGACGAAGGGGGGGGATACAATGAGCAGTTCTTC	CASSDEGGGYNEQFF	.	.	TRBV6-4	TRBJ2-1
TGTGCCAGTACCGTGACAGGGGAAGAGGGTGGCTACACCTTC	CASTVTGEEGGYTF	.	TRBD1	TRBV19	TRBJ1-2
TGCGCCAGCAGCTCCGCCGGGACTAGCGTCTACGAGCAGTACTTC	CASSSAGTSVYEQYF	.	TRBD2	TRBV5-1	TRBJ2-7
TGCGCCAGCAGCCCCAGGGGCGCCCACACCGGGGAGCTGTTTTTT	CASSPRGAHTGELFF	.	.	TRBV5-1	TRBJ2-2
TGTGCCAGCAGCCTAGCGGATCCGAGCGGGGAGCAGTACTTC	CASSLADPSGEQYF	.	TRBD2	TRBV6-6	TRBJ2-7
TGTGCCAGCAGTGGTGGCCTAGCGGATACCTACGAGCAGTACTTC	CASSGGLADTYEQYF	.	TRBD2	TRBV2	TRBJ2-7
TGTGCCAGCAGCCAAGATATAGCGGGAGAGGTGGGGGAGCAGTACTTC	CASSQDIAGEVGEQYF	.	TRBD2	TRBV4-2	TRBJ2-7
TGCGCCAGCAGCCAAGAGTTTCCGAGGGATACAAATGAAAAACTGTTTTTT	CASSQEFPRDTNEKLFF	.	.	TRBV4-1	TRBJ1-4
TGTGCCAGCAGTGAGGACATCAGCGTGGGGAACACCGGGGAGCTGTTTTTT	CASSEDISVGNTGELFF	.	.	TRBV6-4	TRBJ2-2
TGCGCCAGCAGCTTTGGTAGGGGCACTAGCACAGATACGCAGTATTTT	CASSFGRGTSTDTQYF	.	.	TRBV5-1	TRBJ2-3
TGTGCCAGCAGTGTATCTAACTATGGCTACACCTTC	CASSVSNYGYTF	.	.	TRBV5-4	TRBJ1-2
TGTGCTAGTGGTTTTCGGACCGGGACATTAATGGGTGGGGCCAACGTCCTGACTTTC	CASGFRTGTLMGGANVLTF	.	.	TRBV12-5	TRBJ2-6
TGTGCCAGTAGTATCCGGGAGGGGAGGCAGCCCCAGCATTTT	CASSIREGRQPQHF	.	.	TRBV19	TRBJ1-5
TGCAGCGTTGGACGGGGAGTTAGGTCCACTGAAGCTTTCTTT	CSVGRGVRSTEAFF	.	.	TRBV29-1	TRBJ1-1
TGTGCCACCAGCAGGGCAGGATCGGGGGGCTACACCTTC	CATSRAGSGGYTF	few	.	TRBV15	TRBJ1-2
TGTGCCAGCAGCTTGTGGTTGGAGGGTTGGAATCAGCCCCAGCATTTT	CASSLWLEGWNQPQHF	.	.	TRBV5-6	TRBJ1-5
TGTGCCAGTAGTATGGGGAGTGGGGACGAGCAGTACTTC	CASSMGSGDEQYF	.	.	TRBV19	TRBJ2-7
TGTGCCAGTAGTATTGGTCTAAATGAGGAGACCCAGTACTTC	CASSIGLNEETQYF	.	.	TRBV19	TRBJ2-5
TGTGCCAGCAGCTTAGGGGTTAGGGGGATTTCCTACGAGCAGTACTTC	CASSLGVRGISYEQYF	few	.	TRBV7-9	TRBJ2-7
TGCGCCAGCAGCCCTCCGAGGCCCCGTGACTACGAGCAGTACTTC	CASSPPRPRDYEQYF	.	.	TRBV4-1	TRBJ2-7
TGTGCCAGCAGCGTAGTCCAGGGTGGCGGCGAGCAGTACTTC	CASSVVQGGGEQYF	.	.	TRBV9	TRBJ2-7
TGTGCCAGCAGCGCCCAGGGAGGAAATCGGGCCGGGGAGCTGTTTTTT	CASSAQGGNRAGELFF	.	.	TRBV5-6	TRBJ2-2
TGTGCCATCAGTGAAGGGGGACAGGCGACTGAAGCTTTCTTT	CAISEGGQATEAFF	few	TRBD1	TRBV10-3	TRBJ1-1
TGTGCCAGCAGTGCTTTCGGGACTAGCGGTTACAATGAGCAGTTCTTC	CASSAFGTSGYNEQFF	.	TRBD2	TRBV6-1	TRBJ2-1